A selection of T cell receptor beta chains follows, all from one sample in a study of cytomegalovirus exposure and HLA in healthy donors. The assay was immunoSEQ multiplex PCR, and TCRdb's table has in-frame clones only and misses some. The sample lists roughly 130,000 clones; 80% were seen once. Sequenced: PBMCs. The receptors shown here come from a male donor in good health and CMV-seronegative. CDR3s include the opening cysteine and the closing phenylalanine or tryptophan. Each record gives: clone size, J gene, V gene, D gene, CDR3 DNA, CDR3 protein. The D gene is left open where the match is weak. The size entry is marked missing in some rows and otherwise reads once, few, many or a size class.

NA	TRBJ1-3	TRBV4-1	TRBD1	TGCGCCAGCAGCCAAGTCGGGACAGGTGCCGGAAACACCATATATTTT	CASSQVGTGAGNTIYF
NA	TRBJ1-6	TRBV28	NA	TGTGCCAGCAGTTTAGGACTGAGTAATTCACCCCTCCACTTT	CASSLGLSNSPLHF
NA	TRBJ2-3	TRBV5-4	TRBD2	TGTGCCAGCAGCTCGCGAGTGCTAGCGGGAGAGGATACGCAGTATTTT	CASSSRVLAGEDTQYF
NA	TRBJ2-1	TRBV9	NA	TGTGCCAGCAGCGTAGCTGGACTTTCCTACAATGAGCAGTTCTTC	CASSVAGLSYNEQFF
NA	TRBJ1-4	TRBV10-3	NA	TGTGCCATCAGTGAAGGTGTGAGGAGGAACGGGGAAAAACTGTTTTTT	CAISEGVRRNGEKLFF
NA	TRBJ2-3	TRBV27	NA	TGTGCCAGCAGTTTGACGAGGGTTACAGATACGCAGTATTTT	CASSLTRVTDTQYF
few	TRBJ1-5	TRBV28	TRBD1	TGTGCCAGCAGTTTGCCCACAGGGGGTGGCAATCAGCCCCAGCATTTT	CASSLPTGGGNQPQHF
once	TRBJ2-6	TRBV25-1	TRBD1	TGTGCCAGCAGCCGGGACAGGGCCTCTGGGGCCAACGGCCTGACTTTC	CASSRDRASGANGLTF
NA	TRBJ1-5	TRBV6-5	NA	TGTGCCAGCAAAACTACAGGAGTAGCAAACATGCCCCAGCATTTT	CASKTTGVANMPQHF
NA	TRBJ2-7	TRBV5-1	TRBD2	TGCGCCAGCAGCTTGGAACCTCGGGGGGTGGTAAGCTACGAGCAGTACTTC	CASSLEPRGVVSYEQYF
NA	TRBJ1-4	TRBV4-3	TRBD1	TGCGCCAGCAGCCAAGATAGGGGGCGAGGAGAAAAACTGTTTTTT	CASSQDRGRGEKLFF
NA	TRBJ2-6	TRBV2	NA	TGTGCCAGCAGTGAGACTGACTCTGGGGCCAACGGCCTGACTTTC	CASSETDSGANGLTF
NA	TRBJ2-7	TRBV27	TRBD1	TGTGCCAGCAGTCTAAGGACAGGGGGGCCTTACGAGCAGTACTTC	CASSLRTGGPYEQYF
NA	TRBJ2-7	TRBV9	TRBD2	TGTGCCAGCAGCTTTAGCGGGGGGGGAGGGGAGCAGTACTTC	CASSFSGGGGEQYF
NA	TRBJ1-5	TRBV10-3	NA	TGTGCCATCAGTGAGGCCCAGGGCAATCAGCCCCAGCATTTT	CAISEAQGNQPQHF
NA	TRBJ2-3	TRBV7-6	NA	TGTGCCAGCAGCTTAGGAGCCGCGGGCGGCACAGATACGCAGTATTTT	CASSLGAAGGTDTQYF
once	TRBJ2-5	TRBV2	NA	TGTGCCAGCAGTCCTCAAGAGACCCAGTACTTC	CASSPQETQYF
NA	TRBJ1-6	TRBV11-2	NA	TGTGCCAGCAGCGAGATGATTAATTCACCCCTCCACTTT	CASSEMINSPLHF
NA	TRBJ1-1	TRBV2	TRBD1	TGTGCCAGCAGTTGGGGGACAGGGGTTGCTGAAGCTTTCTTT	CASSWGTGVAEAFF
few	TRBJ1-1	TRBV10-3	NA	TGTGCCATCAGACAGGGATTGAACACTGAAGCTTTCTTT	CAIRQGLNTEAFF
once	TRBJ2-2	TRBV18	NA	TGTGCCAGCTCACCAGGCAGGGGATTTACCACCGGGGAGCTGTTTTTT	CASSPGRGFTTGELFF
NA	TRBJ1-5	TRBV5-1	NA	TGCGCCAGCAGCTTAGGGTCGGGGGACTACGCCGGTGGCCAGCATTTT	CASSLGSGDYAGGQHF
NA	TRBJ2-7	TRBV28	NA	TGTGCCAGCAGTTATGTCATCGGGCAGGGAGGCGCCTACGAGCAGTACTTC	CASSYVIGQGGAYEQYF
NA	TRBJ1-1	TRBV27	NA	TGTGCCAGCAGTCCCATGGGACAGAACACTGAAGCTTTCTTT	CASSPMGQNTEAFF
NA	TRBJ2-7	TRBV18	NA	TGTGCCAGCTGGGAGCCAGCCTACTCCTACGAGCAGTACTTC	CASWEPAYSYEQYF
NA	TRBJ2-1	TRBV5-4	NA	TGTGCCAGCAGCTTCTGGGGCGTGGCCCGATTGGCAGTTGCCGACAATGAGCAGTTCTTC	CASSFWGVARLAVADNEQFF
NA	TRBJ2-5	TRBV6-6	NA	TGTGCCAGCAGTTCCCAGCGGGGAGGGGGAGAGACCCAGTACTTC	CASSSQRGGGETQYF
NA	TRBJ2-7	TRBV7-2	TRBD2	TGTGCCAGCAGCTCCCGGGCGGGGGGCTACGAGCAGTACTTC	CASSSRAGGYEQYF
NA	TRBJ2-1	TRBV11-2	NA	TGTGCCAGCAGCTTAGGACAGAGAAATGAGCAGTTCTTC	CASSLGQRNEQFF
few	TRBJ1-1	TRBV28	TRBD1	TGTGCCAGCAGTGGATTGGGACAGGGTAACACTGAAGCTTTCTTT	CASSGLGQGNTEAFF
NA	TRBJ2-2	TRBV10-1	NA	TGCGCCAGCAGGCCGGGGTTGGACACCGGGGAGCTGTTTTTT	CASRPGLDTGELFF
few	TRBJ1-2	TRBV2	NA	TGTGCCAGCCCAGACAGAAGCTACACCTTC	CASPDRSYTF
NA	TRBJ2-3	TRBV6-6	NA	TGTGCCAGCAAGGAGGGGGCTAATACGCAGTATTTT	CASKEGANTQYF
NA	TRBJ2-2	TRBV9	TRBD2	TGTGCCAGCAGCCCCGGACTAGCGGGAACCGGGGAGCTGTTTTTT	CASSPGLAGTGELFF
NA	TRBJ2-7	TRBV7-9	TRBD1	TGTTCCAGCAGCCAGGACAGGGTAGGCGAGCAGTACTTC	CSSSQDRVGEQYF
few	TRBJ2-1	TRBV9	TRBD2	TGTGCCAGCAGCGTAGGAGTAGCGGGGGCTCATGAGCAGTTCTTC	CASSVGVAGAHEQFF
NA	TRBJ2-6	TRBV30	TRBD2	TGTGCCTGGCGGACGGGAGGGGCCAACGGCCTGACTTTC	CAWRTGGANGLTF
NA	TRBJ2-5	TRBV2	NA	TGTGCCAGCAGTGGCGGTCAGCAAGAGACCCAGTACTTC	CASSGGQQETQYF
NA	TRBJ2-7	TRBV4-2	NA	TGTGCCAGCAGCCAACAAACCACCGCCTACGAGCGGTACTTC	CASSQQTTAYERYF
NA	TRBJ2-7	TRBV28	TRBD1	TGTGCCAGCAGTGCCGGGACAGGGGACGAGCAGTACTTC	CASSAGTGDEQYF
NA	TRBJ2-2	TRBV10-3	NA	TGTGCCATCAGTGAGGGGGCTGTCACCGGGGAGCTGTTTTTT	CAISEGAVTGELFF
NA	TRBJ2-2	TRBV5-4	TRBD1	TGTGCCAGCAGCTTTGACAGGGGGGACACCGGGGAGCTGTTTTTT	CASSFDRGDTGELFF
NA	TRBJ2-1	TRBV5-1	NA	TGCGCCAGCAGCTTGAGCGGGCGAACCTACAATGAGCAGTTCTTC	CASSLSGRTYNEQFF
once	TRBJ2-2	TRBV7-9	NA	TGTGCCAGCAGCCATCGGAGGACCCCGGTGAACACCGGGGAGCTGTTTTTT	CASSHRRTPVNTGELFF
NA	TRBJ1-6	TRBV5-1	TRBD1	TGCGCCAGCAGCTCCGGGACAGAGGTTTCACCCCTCCACTTT	CASSSGTEVSPLHF
NA	TRBJ2-7	TRBV18	TRBD2	TGTGCCAGCTCAATAGGGCTAGCGGAGTTTGAGCAGTACTTC	CASSIGLAEFEQYF
NA	TRBJ2-3	TRBV6-4	NA	TGTGCCAGCAGTGAAGCGACCGGGGACACAGATACGCAGTATTTT	CASSEATGDTDTQYF
NA	TRBJ2-4	TRBV28	TRBD1	TGTGCCAGCACCTCAGGGGGCGTACAATCAAACAGTCAGTACTTC	CASTSGGVQSNSQYF
NA	TRBJ2-3	TRBV11-2	NA	TGTGCCAGCAGCTTAAGGGGCGCTGGCCCAGATACGCAGTATTTT	CASSLRGAGPDTQYF
NA	TRBJ2-2	TRBV4-1	NA	TGCGCCAGCCAGGTCGGCAGGGGGAACACCGGGGAGCTGTTTTTT	CASQVGRGNTGELFF
NA	TRBJ2-3	TRBV5-1	TRBD2	TGCGCCAGCAGCTTGGCTAGCGGGCGACCTAGCACAGATACGCAGTATTTT	CASSLASGRPSTDTQYF
NA	TRBJ1-1	TRBV6-5	NA	TGCGCCAGCAGTTTGGACACCCGACGGACTGAAGCTTTCTTT	CASSLDTRRTEAFF
NA	TRBJ2-5	TRBV5-4	NA	TGTGCCAGCAGCATCGGAGGACGATTTGGAGAGACCCAGTACTTC	CASSIGGRFGETQYF
NA	TRBJ2-7	TRBV9	NA	TGTGCCAGCAGCGTAGAAGGAGGGGCGCTTGAGCAGTACTTC	CASSVEGGALEQYF
NA	TRBJ1-1	TRBV19	NA	TGTGCCAGTAGTATAGATCATTTAGGGGACACTGAAGCTTTCTTT	CASSIDHLGDTEAFF
NA	TRBJ1-2	TRBV7-8	TRBD1	TGTGCCGGCAGCCCCCGGTCTATGGGACAGGGATACCATGGCTACACCTTC	CAGSPRSMGQGYHGYTF
NA	TRBJ2-5	TRBV2	NA	TGTGCCAGCAGCTACACCGGGATCCAAGAGACCCAGTACTTC	CASSYTGIQETQYF
NA	TRBJ1-1	TRBV20-1	NA	TGCAGTGTAGCTTACACTGAAGCTTTCTTT	CSVAYTEAFF
NA	TRBJ1-2	TRBV19	NA	TGTGCCAGTAGTATAACGACAGATACTAACTATGGCTACACCTTC	CASSITTDTNYGYTF
NA	TRBJ2-1	TRBV11-2	TRBD1	TGTGCCAGCAGCTTAAGGACAGGGAAGATTTACAATGAGCAGTTCTTC	CASSLRTGKIYNEQFF